This paragraph reports one TCR beta chain. Its antigen remains undetermined. The record has no base qualities; no much larger clone is one base away. Interpreted using the paper, the time point label stands for: about 28 days (+/-7) after the second vaccine dose. The treatment or condition label on this specimen signifies: meningococcal conjugate vaccine given as trial control. Samples from vaccinated people were obtained from the UK trials COV001 and COV002, which included a single-blind randomized controlled phase 2/3 trial of AZD1222 (ChAdOx1 nCoV-19) in healthy adults. For TCRbeta chain sequencing, PBMC samples from trial participants were taken at day 0 and at day 28 after the second dose. The data derive from a study of T cell responses to AZD1222 COVID-19 vaccine (dated by TCRdb to the early 2020s). The study in broad terms: TCR sequencing was performed for 230 to 250 trial participants, of whom about 200 were given two doses of AZD1222 and some 26 were given two doses of MenACWY control vaccine. Enrollment into the trials was organized by age into subgroups of 18-55, 56-69 and 70-plus years, and those subgroups contained approximately 160, 26 and 62 TCR-sequenced participants, respectively. General findings and caveats noted by the study authors: Spike-specific TCR breadth and depth rose significantly after two AZD1222 doses compared with day 0 and with MenACWY recipients. The whole spike protein was spanned by vaccine-associated CD4 TCRs, and dominant responses were seen in regions 160-218 and 743-854. Only a handful of AZD1222 recipients were SARS-CoV-2 seropositive at baseline, limiting conclusions about previously exposed vaccinees. Most participants were white British and females outnumbered males, and the authors suggested that clonal diversity may have been underestimated. The 56-69-year group was small, and its depth increase did not reach significance, likely because of low power. Reportedly, almost half of the unique spike-specific TCRs recognized epitopes lying outside the regions that are mutated in the B.1.351 and B.1.1.7 variants. No day 14 peak-response samples were available, so repertoires were characterized only after the peak T cell response.

The junction shows trimming of 3 bases on V and 0 bases on J, plus 15 bases between the germline ends. From cysteine to phenylalanine, the CDR3 is 18 amino acids long. The only DNA kept is the CDR3, 54 bases in frame from the first base. The germline V gene supplies CDR1 SGHAT and CDR2 FQNNGV. The CDR3 regions of human TCRbeta chains were subjected to immunosequencing. Turning to the authors' computational methods: Repertoire TCRs were matched against a reference library of SARS-CoV-2-specific TCRs generated with the MIRA antigen-specificity platform. Breadth was defined as the fraction of unique TCRs that were SARS-CoV-2-associated. Depth was defined as the fraction of total T cells that were SARS-CoV-2-associated. Using the MIRA data, every spike-specific TCR was mapped to the spike region that the TCR reacted to and assigned to either a CD4 or a CD8 class. Log10-transformed breadth and depth values were compared by one-way ANOVA with Sidak's multiple comparisons tests. In TCRdb, the immuneACCESS table is reduced to in-frame sequences with V and J assigned. These tables do not hold every clone; where another copy was compared, an unresolved V gene accounts for under half, and the others remain unexplained. V and J calls and clone size follow that table, whereas D and trimming were derived from the DNA. A total of about 180,000 clones appear in this sample, 85% to 95% of them only once. More than 0.85% of the sample is taken by the ten largest.

This chain is built from TRBV11-2 and TRBJ2-6; the D region possibly corresponds to TRBD2 (6 bases align). The origin of this receptor is an adult who received the MenACWY meningococcal vaccine as a control. Sequenced material: peripheral blood, taken 28 days after the second dose of the MenACWY control vaccine. Here is the DNA: TGTGCCAGCAGCTTTGGGACTTACCCTCGCTCTGGGGCCAACGTCCTGACTTTC. This sequence encodes CASSFGTYPRSGANVLTF.